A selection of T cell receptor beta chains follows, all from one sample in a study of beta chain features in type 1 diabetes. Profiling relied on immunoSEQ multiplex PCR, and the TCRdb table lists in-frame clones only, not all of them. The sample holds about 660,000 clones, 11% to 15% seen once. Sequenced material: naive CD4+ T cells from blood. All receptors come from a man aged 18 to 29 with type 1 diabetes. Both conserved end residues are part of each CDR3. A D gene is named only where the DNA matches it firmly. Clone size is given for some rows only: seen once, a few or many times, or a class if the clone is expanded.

DNA: TGTGCCTGGAATGGGCTAGCAGATTACGAGCAGTACTTC
CDR3: CAWNGLADYEQYF
D: .
J: TRBJ2-7
V: TRBV30
size: .

DNA: TGTGCCAGCAGCCTTAGCGGGAGAGAAGAGACCCAGTACTTC
CDR3: CASSLSGREETQYF
D: TRBD2
J: TRBJ2-5
V: TRBV2
size: .

DNA: TGTGCCAGCAGCCCACTCGGGACTGCGGTCACTGAAGCTTTCTTT
CDR3: CASSPLGTAVTEAFF
D: .
J: TRBJ1-1
V: TRBV7-2
size: .

DNA: TGTGCCAGCAGCTTAGAGCGATTTGGCACTGAAGCTTTCTTT
CDR3: CASSLERFGTEAFF
D: .
J: TRBJ1-1
V: TRBV7-2
size: .

DNA: TGTGCCAGCAGCGGACTTCCAAGCTATGGCTACACCTTC
CDR3: CASSGLPSYGYTF
D: .
J: TRBJ1-2
V: TRBV6-5
size: .

DNA: TGCGCCAGCAGCTTGGTACAGGGGTACGAGCAGTACTTC
CDR3: CASSLVQGYEQYF
D: TRBD1
J: TRBJ2-7
V: TRBV5-1
size: few

DNA: TGCGCCAGCAGCCAACCGGGGGGGGCCCGGGAAAAACTGTTTTTT
CDR3: CASSQPGGAREKLFF
D: .
J: TRBJ1-4
V: TRBV4-3
size: few

DNA: TGTGCCAGCAGTGCCCGACAGAAAGGTACTGAAGCTTTCTTT
CDR3: CASSARQKGTEAFF
D: .
J: TRBJ1-1
V: TRBV2
size: .

DNA: TGTGCCAGCAGCTTGGGGGGTGATAGCAATCAGCCCCAGCATTTT
CDR3: CASSLGGDSNQPQHF
D: .
J: TRBJ1-5
V: TRBV5-4
size: .

DNA: TGTGCCAGTAGCCCGCCCGGGACACTCAATCAGCCCCAGCATTTT
CDR3: CASSPPGTLNQPQHF
D: .
J: TRBJ1-5
V: TRBV19
size: .

DNA: TGTGCCACCCAAGTAGACAGGGAAGAAGAGACCCAGTACTTC
CDR3: CATQVDREEETQYF
D: TRBD1
J: TRBJ2-5
V: TRBV10-3
size: few

DNA: TGTGCCAGCAGCCCCCGCCCCCAGCGGGGTAGGCAGTACTTC
CDR3: CASSPRPQRGRQYF
D: TRBD2
J: TRBJ2-7
V: TRBV7-2
size: few

DNA: TGCGCCAGCAGCTTGGGTATGGAATTCTATGGCTACACCTTC
CDR3: CASSLGMEFYGYTF
D: .
J: TRBJ1-2
V: TRBV5-1
size: few

DNA: TGTGCCAGCAGCTTCGGACAGGGGGCAGGGGAGCAGTACTTC
CDR3: CASSFGQGAGEQYF
D: TRBD1
J: TRBJ2-7
V: TRBV9
size: .

DNA: TGTGCCAGCAGCCTAAGTAGTCAGGGAGGCTATGGCTACACCTTC
CDR3: CASSLSSQGGYGYTF
D: .
J: TRBJ1-2
V: TRBV7-2
size: .

DNA: TGTGCCAGCAGCGTAAGACAGGGGTCGTACAATGAGCAGTTCTTC
CDR3: CASSVRQGSYNEQFF
D: TRBD1
J: TRBJ2-1
V: TRBV9
size: few

DNA: TGTGCCAGTAGTATGCGGGTAGCGACAGATACGCAGTATTTT
CDR3: CASSMRVATDTQYF
D: .
J: TRBJ2-3
V: TRBV19
size: few

DNA: TGTGCCAGCAGCGTAGAAAAGACCCAGTACTTC
CDR3: CASSVEKTQYF
D: .
J: TRBJ2-5
V: TRBV9
size: .

DNA: TGCGCCAGCAGCTTAGGACAGCGTGACTACGAGCAGTACTTC
CDR3: CASSLGQRDYEQYF
D: .
J: TRBJ2-7
V: TRBV5-1
size: .

DNA: TGTGCCACCGCCCGGACTGGGGCCAACGTCCTGACTTTC
CDR3: CATARTGANVLTF
D: .
J: TRBJ2-6
V: TRBV6-1
size: .

DNA: TGTGCCAGCAGCTTAGATCTGGTGCCGGACGAGCAGTACTTC
CDR3: CASSLDLVPDEQYF
D: .
J: TRBJ2-7
V: TRBV7-9
size: few

DNA: TGCGCCACCAGGGGTGAAGGAGAGACCCAGTACTTC
CDR3: CATRGEGETQYF
D: .
J: TRBJ2-5
V: TRBV5-1
size: .

DNA: TGTGCCAGCAGTGCGGGGACAGGGGGCGGCCCCAGGGCCAACGTCCTGACTTTC
CDR3: CASSAGTGGGPRANVLTF
D: TRBD1
J: TRBJ2-6
V: TRBV28
size: few

DNA: TGTGCCAGCTCACCACCTGCTACTAGGGGGCCCTACAATGAGCAGTTCTTC
CDR3: CASSPPATRGPYNEQFF
D: TRBD1
J: TRBJ2-1
V: TRBV18
size: few

DNA: TGCGCCAGCAGCTCCATCACTAGCGGGGGCTCCTACGAGCAGTACTTC
CDR3: CASSSITSGGSYEQYF
D: TRBD2
J: TRBJ2-7
V: TRBV5-1
size: few

DNA: TGTGCCTGGGACCGGGACGGCGGATACGAAAAACTGTTTTTT
CDR3: CAWDRDGGYEKLFF
D: .
J: TRBJ1-4
V: TRBV30
size: few

DNA: TGTGCCAGCCCAACCGGGACAGGGGACGGCAAAAACATTCAGTACTTC
CDR3: CASPTGTGDGKNIQYF
D: TRBD1
J: TRBJ2-4
V: TRBV18
size: .

DNA: TGTGCCAGCAGCCAAGATCAAGGGAGGGAGCATCGTTACGAGCAGTACTTC
CDR3: CASSQDQGREHRYEQYF
D: TRBD2
J: TRBJ2-7
V: TRBV4-2
size: few

DNA: TGTGCCAGCAGCTTACAGGGTGATCAGCCCCAGCATTTT
CDR3: CASSLQGDQPQHF
D: .
J: TRBJ1-5
V: TRBV7-2
size: few

DNA: TGTGCCAGCAGCCCGGACGGGATGGCTAGCGCCGAGGACACCGGGGAGCTGTTTTTT
CDR3: CASSPDGMASAEDTGELFF
D: .
J: TRBJ2-2
V: TRBV4-2
size: .

DNA: TGTGCCAGCAGCCAAGATTTCGGGAACTATGGCTACACCTTC
CDR3: CASSQDFGNYGYTF
D: .
J: TRBJ1-2
V: TRBV14
size: few

DNA: TGTGCCTGGACGGGACTAGCATTCGACGTCAATGAGCAGTTCTTC
CDR3: CAWTGLAFDVNEQFF
D: TRBD2
J: TRBJ2-1
V: TRBV30
size: few

DNA: TGTGCCAGCAGCTTCGGACTAGCGGGGGGGCGAAGCACCGGGGAGCTGTTTTTT
CDR3: CASSFGLAGGRSTGELFF
D: TRBD2
J: TRBJ2-2
V: TRBV7-2
size: few

DNA: TGTGCCAGCAGTGAATCTGGTAAAAGAACAGATACGCAGTATTTT
CDR3: CASSESGKRTDTQYF
D: .
J: TRBJ2-3
V: TRBV6-1
size: .

DNA: TGTGCCAGCTCATTTGACGGCTACGAGCAGTACTTC
CDR3: CASSFDGYEQYF
D: .
J: TRBJ2-7
V: TRBV18
size: few

DNA: TGTGCCAGCAGCCAACAAGAGACCCAGTACTTC
CDR3: CASSQQETQYF
D: .
J: TRBJ2-5
V: TRBV7-2
size: few

DNA: TGTGCCAGCAGCCCGGGGGCTAATAATTCACCCCTCCACTTT
CDR3: CASSPGANNSPLHF
D: .
J: TRBJ1-6
V: TRBV27
size: few

DNA: TGTGCCAGCAGCCCTATGGGACTTCAGAACACTGAAGCTTTCTTT
CDR3: CASSPMGLQNTEAFF
D: .
J: TRBJ1-1
V: TRBV5-6
size: few

DNA: TGTGCCACCAGCAGAGATCCCCGAGGACCAGGGGAGCTGTTTTTT
CDR3: CATSRDPRGPGELFF
D: .
J: TRBJ2-2
V: TRBV15
size: few

DNA: TGTGCCAGTAGACTGTTAGGAGGTGAAAAACTGTTTTTT
CDR3: CASRLLGGEKLFF
D: .
J: TRBJ1-4
V: TRBV19
size: .

DNA: TGTGCCAGCAGTTTCCGACTGGGCTCCTACAATGAGCAGTTCTTC
CDR3: CASSFRLGSYNEQFF
D: .
J: TRBJ2-1
V: TRBV28
size: .